This TCR beta chain was documented in a study of preoperative IRX-2 immunotherapy in early breast cancer. Assay: immunoSEQ multiplex PCR; the TCRdb copy retains only in-frame clones and omits some. Of some 19,000 clones in the sample, about 85% were seen once. Sample treatment: preoperative locoregional IRX-2 cytokine immunotherapy. Here the sequenced sample was lymph node tissue, taken after IRX-2 immunotherapy. The TCR sequence derives from a human donor with breast cancer.

The CDR3 DNA reads TGTGCCAGCATGGCTAGCGGGTCCCCCTACGAGCAGTACTTC. Translating it yields CASMASGSPYEQYF. The chain carries TRBV6-8 and TRBJ2-7; 8 nucleotides match TRBD2. CDR3 length: 14 residues. V gave up 7 bases and J gave up 2 bases; unmatched junction bases: 7. The germline gives CDR1 MNHGY, CDR2 SAAAGT.